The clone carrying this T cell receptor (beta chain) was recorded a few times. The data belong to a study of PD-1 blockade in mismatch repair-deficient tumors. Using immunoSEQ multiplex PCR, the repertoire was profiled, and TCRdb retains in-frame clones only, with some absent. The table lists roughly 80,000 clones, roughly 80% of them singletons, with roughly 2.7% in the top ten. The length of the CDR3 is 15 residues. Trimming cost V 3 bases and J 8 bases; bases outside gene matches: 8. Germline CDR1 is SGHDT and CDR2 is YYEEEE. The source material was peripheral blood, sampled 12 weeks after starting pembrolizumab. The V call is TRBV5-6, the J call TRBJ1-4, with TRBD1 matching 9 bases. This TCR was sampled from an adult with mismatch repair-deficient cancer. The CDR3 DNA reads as TGTGCCAGCAGCTCCACCGGGACAGGGCGGGAAAAACTGTTTTTT. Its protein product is CASSSTGTGREKLFF.